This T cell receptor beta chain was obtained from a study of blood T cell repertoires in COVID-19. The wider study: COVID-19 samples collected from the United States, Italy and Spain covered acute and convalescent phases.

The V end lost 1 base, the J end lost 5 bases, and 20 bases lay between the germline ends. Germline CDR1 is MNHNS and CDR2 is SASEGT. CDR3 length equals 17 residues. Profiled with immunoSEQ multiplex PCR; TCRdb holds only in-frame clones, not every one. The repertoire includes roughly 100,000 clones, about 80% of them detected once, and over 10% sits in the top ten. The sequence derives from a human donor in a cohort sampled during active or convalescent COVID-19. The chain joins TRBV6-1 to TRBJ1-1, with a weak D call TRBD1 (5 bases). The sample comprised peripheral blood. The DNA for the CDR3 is TGTGCCAGCAGTGAAGGCGCGTATGCAGGGAGGGGTACTGAAGCTTTCTTT. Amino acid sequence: CASSEGAYAGRGTEAFF.